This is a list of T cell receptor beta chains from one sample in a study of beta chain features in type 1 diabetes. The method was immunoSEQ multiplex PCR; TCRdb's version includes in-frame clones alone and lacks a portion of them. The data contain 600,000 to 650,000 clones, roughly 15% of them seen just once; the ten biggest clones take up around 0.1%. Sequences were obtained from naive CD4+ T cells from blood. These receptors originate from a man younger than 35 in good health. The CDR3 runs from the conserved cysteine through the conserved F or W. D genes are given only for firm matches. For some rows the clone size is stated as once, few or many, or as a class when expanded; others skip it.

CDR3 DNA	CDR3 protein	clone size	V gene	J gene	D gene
TGTGCTAGTGGCTTAGAAACCGATGTAGCGGGACCAACCTACGAGCAGTACTTC	CASGLETDVAGPTYEQYF	.	TRBV12-5	TRBJ2-7	TRBD2
TGCGCCAGCAGCCAAGATTGGGGAGACTCCTACGAGCAGTACTTC	CASSQDWGDSYEQYF	.	TRBV4-3	TRBJ2-7	.
TGTGCCAGCTCACCGGGGACAGTCCAAGAGACCCAGTACTTC	CASSPGTVQETQYF	.	TRBV18	TRBJ2-5	TRBD1
TGTGCCAGCAGCCTTGGGAGGCCGACAGGGGTTTTCTACTATGGCTACACCTTC	CASSLGRPTGVFYYGYTF	few	TRBV7-2	TRBJ1-2	TRBD1
TGTGCCAGCAGCCTAGGACAGGGCTTAGGCTACACCTTC	CASSLGQGLGYTF	.	TRBV7-2	TRBJ1-2	TRBD1
TGTGCTAGCAGCTATACCTTCACAGATACGCAGTATTTT	CASSYTFTDTQYF	few	TRBV7-7	TRBJ2-3	.
TGTGCCAGCAGCGTCAGAGGGGGTAGAACTGAAGCTTTCTTT	CASSVRGGRTEAFF	few	TRBV9	TRBJ1-1	.
TGTGCCACTACCTGGGCCTCTGGGGCCAACGTCCTGACTTTC	CATTWASGANVLTF	.	TRBV6-1	TRBJ2-6	.
TGTGCCAGCAGCAGACAGGGGTACAATTCACCCCTCCACTTT	CASSRQGYNSPLHF	.	TRBV6-5	TRBJ1-6	TRBD1
TGTGCCAGCAGCTTCCTAGCGGGACTGTCGGATACGCAGTATTTT	CASSFLAGLSDTQYF	few	TRBV7-9	TRBJ2-3	TRBD2
TGTGCCAGCAGCATGGCGGGGGGCTCGGCCGAGCAGTACTTC	CASSMAGGSAEQYF	few	TRBV7-9	TRBJ2-7	TRBD2
TGTGCCAGCAGTGAAGTAACGCAGTTCTTC	CASSEVTQFF	.	TRBV6-1	TRBJ2-1	.
TGTGCCAGCAGCTTAGCTAGCGGGGCCGGGGAGCTGTTTTTT	CASSLASGAGELFF	few	TRBV7-2	TRBJ2-2	TRBD2
TGTGCCAGCAGCCGCGTAACTGGGGCCAACGTCCTGACTTTC	CASSRVTGANVLTF	few	TRBV11-2	TRBJ2-6	.
TGTGCCAGCCCGCGTTTTACAGGGAGCCGCCCTGAAGCTTTCTTT	CASPRFTGSRPEAFF	.	TRBV18	TRBJ1-1	.
TGTGCCAGCAGCTCGCTAACCGGGACAGGGGCCCGGGAGCTGTTTTTT	CASSSLTGTGARELFF	few	TRBV7-2	TRBJ2-2	TRBD1
TGTGCCAGCAGCCAATCACTGGGGGCAGCGCCCTATGGCTACACCTTC	CASSQSLGAAPYGYTF	few	TRBV7-9	TRBJ1-2	.
TGTGCCAGCTCACCATCGGACAGGGAGAAAGGCTACACCTTC	CASSPSDREKGYTF	.	TRBV18	TRBJ1-2	TRBD1
TGTGCTAGTGGTTTGAGTCGTCCCGGTCTGAGGCGGAACACTGAAGCTTTCTTT	CASGLSRPGLRRNTEAFF	.	TRBV12-5	TRBJ1-1	.
TGTGCCAGTAGTACCCCGCGTGAGACCCAGTACTTC	CASSTPRETQYF	few	TRBV19	TRBJ2-5	.
TGCGCCAGCAGTCCACTAGCGGTCAAAGAGACCCAGTACTTC	CASSPLAVKETQYF	.	TRBV23-1	TRBJ2-5	TRBD2
TGTGCCAGCAGTACTTCTGCAACTAATGAAAAACTGTTTTTT	CASSTSATNEKLFF	few	TRBV6-1	TRBJ1-4	.
TGTGCCAGCACCCCGGGACAGGGAGCAGGGGAGCAGTACTTC	CASTPGQGAGEQYF	few	TRBV6-1	TRBJ2-7	TRBD1
TGTGCCAGCAGCTTGGTTAGCGGACCAGATACGCAGTATTTT	CASSLVSGPDTQYF	few	TRBV5-4	TRBJ2-3	.
TGTGCCAGCAGCGGTCCAGGGGGCGGTCAGCCCCAGCATTTT	CASSGPGGGQPQHF	few	TRBV9	TRBJ1-5	TRBD1
TGTGCCAGCAGCTTGATAGGTGACGAGCAGTTCTTC	CASSLIGDEQFF	.	TRBV5-4	TRBJ2-1	.
TGTGCCAGCAGTTTATATGAGCAGTACTTC	CASSLYEQYF	few	TRBV28	TRBJ2-7	.
TGTGCCAGCAGACCCGGGCCCCCGAACACTGAAGCTTTCTTT	CASRPGPPNTEAFF	few	TRBV6-5	TRBJ1-1	.
TGCGCCAGCAGCGCCGTATACAGGATGCCATTGACTGGGGCTTTCTTT	CASSAVYRMPLTGAFF	.	TRBV5-1	TRBJ1-1	.
TGTGCCAGCAGCCCCCAGGACAGGCGTAATGAAAAACTGTTTTTT	CASSPQDRRNEKLFF	.	TRBV7-2	TRBJ1-4	TRBD1
TGCGCCAGCAGCCAAGAAGGGCCTTCCAACTATGGCTACACCTTC	CASSQEGPSNYGYTF	few	TRBV4-3	TRBJ1-2	.